In this sample, the clone carrying this T cell receptor beta chain turned up a few times. CDR1 is MGHDK, CDR2 SYGVNS, per germline. The CDR3 extends over 14 amino acids. Trimming stripped 6 bases from V and 5 bases from J, with 17 bases between. The sample originates from a study of early T cells in non-severe SARS-CoV-2 infection. TCRdb passed the 5' RACE reads through MiXCR, listing each CDR3 protein once. The repertoire includes some 83,000 distinct CDR3 sequences, about 10% of them detected once, and over 7.5% sits in the top ten. This TCR came from an adult who was a healthcare worker with PCR-confirmed SARS-CoV-2 infection or an uninfected control (not recorded which). Material: whole blood, obtained at baseline. The V call is TRBV25-1, the J call TRBJ2-7; D not resolved. CDR3 region: CASSARHLPDEQYF. CDR3 DNA: TGTGCCAGCAGCGCCCGACATCTCCCTGACGAGCAGTACTTC.